These T cell receptor beta chains were read from a single sample in a study of neoadjuvant nivolumab and ipilimumab in lung cancer. Assay used: immunoSEQ multiplex PCR; TCRdb lists only in-frame clones, some missing. The sample consists of approximately 30,000 clones, just over 90% of them appearing once. The starting material was peripheral blood, obtained after neoadjuvant nivolumab, alone or with ipilimumab, at or shortly before surgery. Receptors were obtained from an adult with non-small cell lung cancer. CDR3s include the opening cysteine and the closing phenylalanine or tryptophan. The order of the fields is CDR3 DNA, CDR3 protein, V gene, J gene, D gene, clone size. A D gene is named only where the DNA matches it firmly. Expanded clones are given a class, and other clones once, few, many or no size at all.

CDR3 DNA: TGCGCCAGCAGCTTGGGTCCTAGCGGCTACGAGCAGTACTTC
CDR3 protein: CASSLGPSGYEQYF
V gene: TRBV5-1
J gene: TRBJ2-7
D gene: TRBD2
clone size: .

CDR3 DNA: TGCAGCGTTGCTCGGAACAGGGATTGGGACACCGGGGAGCTGTTTTTT
CDR3 protein: CSVARNRDWDTGELFF
V gene: TRBV29-1
J gene: TRBJ2-2
D gene: .
clone size: .

CDR3 DNA: TGCGCCAGCACTGGATTCGACAGGAAGGGCTACACCTTC
CDR3 protein: CASTGFDRKGYTF
V gene: TRBV5-1
J gene: TRBJ1-2
D gene: .
clone size: .

CDR3 DNA: TGTGCCAGTAGTCCCCCCGGCGTCAGCCATGAGCAGTTCTTC
CDR3 protein: CASSPPGVSHEQFF
V gene: TRBV19
J gene: TRBJ2-1
D gene: .
clone size: .

CDR3 DNA: TGTGCCAGCAGGACAGGGGGCGGTTATAATTCACCCCTCCACTTT
CDR3 protein: CASRTGGGYNSPLHF
V gene: TRBV6-6
J gene: TRBJ1-6
D gene: TRBD1
clone size: .

CDR3 DNA: TGTGCCAGCAGCGCCGGGGGGACGGGGAGGATGAGCTATGGCTACACCTTC
CDR3 protein: CASSAGGTGRMSYGYTF
V gene: TRBV7-3
J gene: TRBJ1-2
D gene: .
clone size: .

CDR3 DNA: TGTGCCAGCAGCTCGACAGGGGGGGACACCGGGGAGCTGTTTTTT
CDR3 protein: CASSSTGGDTGELFF
V gene: TRBV7-7
J gene: TRBJ2-2
D gene: TRBD1
clone size: .

CDR3 DNA: TGTGCCAGCTCACCAAAGGACCCGAGAGGGACGGTTAATCAGCCCCAGCATTTT
CDR3 protein: CASSPKDPRGTVNQPQHF
V gene: TRBV18
J gene: TRBJ1-5
D gene: .
clone size: .

CDR3 DNA: TGCGCCAGCAGCTCCGGGACAGGGGACACTGAAGCTTTCTTT
CDR3 protein: CASSSGTGDTEAFF
V gene: TRBV5-1
J gene: TRBJ1-1
D gene: TRBD1
clone size: .

CDR3 DNA: TGCGCCAGCAGCGACGGGACAGGGGGCACTGAAGCTTTCTTT
CDR3 protein: CASSDGTGGTEAFF
V gene: TRBV5-1
J gene: TRBJ1-1
D gene: TRBD1
clone size: .

CDR3 DNA: TGTGCCAGCAGTGAAGACAGGGTAGGGGAAAAACTGTTTTTT
CDR3 protein: CASSEDRVGEKLFF
V gene: TRBV6-1
J gene: TRBJ1-4
D gene: .
clone size: once

CDR3 DNA: TGTGCCAGCCAAGAATTACAGGGGCCGAGTGAAGCTTTCTTT
CDR3 protein: CASQELQGPSEAFF
V gene: TRBV6-1
J gene: TRBJ1-1
D gene: TRBD1
clone size: once

CDR3 DNA: TGCGCCAGCAGCTATGGGACAGGGGACTCCTACGAGCAGTACTTC
CDR3 protein: CASSYGTGDSYEQYF
V gene: TRBV5-1
J gene: TRBJ2-7
D gene: TRBD1
clone size: .

CDR3 DNA: TGTGCCAGCAGCCCGGGACAGGGCACAGATACGCAGTATTTT
CDR3 protein: CASSPGQGTDTQYF
V gene: TRBV5-5
J gene: TRBJ2-3
D gene: TRBD1
clone size: .

CDR3 DNA: TGTGCCAGCAGCTTAGATCCGTTGGGCGGGGAGCTGTTTTTT
CDR3 protein: CASSLDPLGGELFF
V gene: TRBV11-1
J gene: TRBJ2-2
D gene: .
clone size: .

CDR3 DNA: TGTGCCAGCAGCCCGATGCCGGGGACGAAGATCTACGAGCAGTACTTC
CDR3 protein: CASSPMPGTKIYEQYF
V gene: TRBV7-6
J gene: TRBJ2-7
D gene: .
clone size: .

CDR3 DNA: TGTGCCAGCAGCCCCAGGTCTGACATGTACAGCCGCGATGAAAAACTGTTTTTT
CDR3 protein: CASSPRSDMYSRDEKLFF
V gene: TRBV5-5
J gene: TRBJ1-4
D gene: .
clone size: .

CDR3 DNA: TGTGCCAGCAGCTTAGTGGGTAGCGGGGGGGCAGTTGAGCAGTTCTTC
CDR3 protein: CASSLVGSGGAVEQFF
V gene: TRBV7-6
J gene: TRBJ2-1
D gene: TRBD2
clone size: .

CDR3 DNA: TGCGCCAGCAGCCCTGGGGGGAGGGAGGAAGCTTTCTTT
CDR3 protein: CASSPGGREEAFF
V gene: TRBV5-1
J gene: TRBJ1-1
D gene: .
clone size: .

CDR3 DNA: TGTGCCAGCAGCCAAGCCCCGGGGGCCCGGGCTGAAAAACTGTTTTTT
CDR3 protein: CASSQAPGARAEKLFF
V gene: TRBV4-2
J gene: TRBJ1-4
D gene: .
clone size: .

CDR3 DNA: TGCAGCGCGAAGGAAGGCCATGAGCAGTTCTTC
CDR3 protein: CSAKEGHEQFF
V gene: TRBV29-1
J gene: TRBJ2-1
D gene: .
clone size: .

CDR3 DNA: TGTGCCAGCAGCTTGGGTTTGGCGACAGTAGGGGAGACCCAGTACTTC
CDR3 protein: CASSLGLATVGETQYF
V gene: TRBV5-5
J gene: TRBJ2-5
D gene: .
clone size: .

CDR3 DNA: TGTGCCAGCTCACACGGGAGTCAAGAGACCCAGTACTTC
CDR3 protein: CASSHGSQETQYF
V gene: TRBV18
J gene: TRBJ2-5
D gene: .
clone size: .